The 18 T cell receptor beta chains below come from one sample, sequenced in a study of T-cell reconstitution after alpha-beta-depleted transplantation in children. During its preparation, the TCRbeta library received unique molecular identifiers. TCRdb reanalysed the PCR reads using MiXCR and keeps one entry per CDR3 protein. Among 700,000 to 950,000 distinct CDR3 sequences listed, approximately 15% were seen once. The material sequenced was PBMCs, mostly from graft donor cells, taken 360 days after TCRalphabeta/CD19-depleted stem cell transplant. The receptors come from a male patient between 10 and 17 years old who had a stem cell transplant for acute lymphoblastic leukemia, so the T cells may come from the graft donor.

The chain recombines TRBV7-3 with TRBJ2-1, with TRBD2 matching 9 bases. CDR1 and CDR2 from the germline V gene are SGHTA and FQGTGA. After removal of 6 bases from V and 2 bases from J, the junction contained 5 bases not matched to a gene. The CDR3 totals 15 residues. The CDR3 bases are TGTGCCAGCAGGGGGCGGGAGGGAACCTACAATGAGCAGTTCTTC. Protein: CASRGREGTYNEQFF.

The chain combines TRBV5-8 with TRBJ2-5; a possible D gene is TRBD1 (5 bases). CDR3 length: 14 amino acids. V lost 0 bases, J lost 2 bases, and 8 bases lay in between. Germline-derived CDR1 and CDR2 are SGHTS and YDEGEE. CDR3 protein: CASSLARAQETQYF. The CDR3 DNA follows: TGTGCCAGCAGCTTGGCCAGGGCTCAAGAGACCCAGTACTTC.

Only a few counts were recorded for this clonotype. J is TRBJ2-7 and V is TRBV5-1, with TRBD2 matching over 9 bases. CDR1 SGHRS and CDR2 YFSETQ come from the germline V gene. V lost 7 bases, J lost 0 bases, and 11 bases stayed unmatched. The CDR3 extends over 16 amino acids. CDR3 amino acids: CASGGSGLASSYEQYF. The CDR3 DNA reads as TGCGCCAGCGGGGGGTCCGGACTAGCGTCCTCCTACGAGCAGTACTTC.

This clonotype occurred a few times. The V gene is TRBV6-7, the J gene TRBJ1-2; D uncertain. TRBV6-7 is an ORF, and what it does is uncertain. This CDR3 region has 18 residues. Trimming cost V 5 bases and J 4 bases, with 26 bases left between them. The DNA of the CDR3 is TGTGCCAGCAGTCTACACGCGAGCCCAGGCGGTGAGGCCTATGGCTACACCTTC. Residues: CASSLHASPGGEAYGYTF.

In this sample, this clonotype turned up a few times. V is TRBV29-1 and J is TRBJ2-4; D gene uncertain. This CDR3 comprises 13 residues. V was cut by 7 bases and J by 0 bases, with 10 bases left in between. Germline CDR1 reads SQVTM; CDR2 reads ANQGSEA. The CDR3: CSANLIAKNIQYF. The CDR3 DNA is TGCAGCGCCAACTTGATAGCCAAAAACATTCAGTACTTC.

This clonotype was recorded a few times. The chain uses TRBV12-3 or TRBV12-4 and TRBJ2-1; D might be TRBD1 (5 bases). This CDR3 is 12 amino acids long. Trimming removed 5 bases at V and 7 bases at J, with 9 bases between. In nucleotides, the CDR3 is TGTGCCAGCAGTGGGCAGGGAAATGAGCAGTTCTTC. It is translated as CASSGQGNEQFF.

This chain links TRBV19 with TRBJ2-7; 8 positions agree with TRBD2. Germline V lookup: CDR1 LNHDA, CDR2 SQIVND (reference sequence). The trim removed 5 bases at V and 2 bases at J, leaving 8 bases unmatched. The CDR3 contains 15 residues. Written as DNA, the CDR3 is TGTGCCAGTAGTGGAGCAACTAGCGGTGCCTACGAGCAGTACTTC. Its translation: CASSGATSGAYEQYF.

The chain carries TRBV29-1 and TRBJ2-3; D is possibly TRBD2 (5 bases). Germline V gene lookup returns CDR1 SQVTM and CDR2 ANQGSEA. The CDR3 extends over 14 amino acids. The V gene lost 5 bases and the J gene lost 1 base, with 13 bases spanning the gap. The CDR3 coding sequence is TGCAGCGTTCATGGAGGTAGGGGCACAGATACGCAGTATTTT. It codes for CSVHGGRGTDTQYF.

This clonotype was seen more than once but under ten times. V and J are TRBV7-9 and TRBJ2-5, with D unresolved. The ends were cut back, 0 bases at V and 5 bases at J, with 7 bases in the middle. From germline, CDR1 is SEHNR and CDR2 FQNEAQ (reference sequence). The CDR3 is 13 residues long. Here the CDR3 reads CASSLALRETQYF. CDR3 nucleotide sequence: TGTGCCAGCAGCTTAGCGCTGCGTGAGACCCAGTACTTC.

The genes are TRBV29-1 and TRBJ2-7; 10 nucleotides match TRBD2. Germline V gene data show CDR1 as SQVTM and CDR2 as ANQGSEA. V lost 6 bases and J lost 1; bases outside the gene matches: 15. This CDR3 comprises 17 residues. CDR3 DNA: TGCAGCGTCGAGGAGCTAGCGGGAGTGGCCTCATCCTACGAGCAGTACTTC. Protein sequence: CSVEELAGVASSYEQYF.

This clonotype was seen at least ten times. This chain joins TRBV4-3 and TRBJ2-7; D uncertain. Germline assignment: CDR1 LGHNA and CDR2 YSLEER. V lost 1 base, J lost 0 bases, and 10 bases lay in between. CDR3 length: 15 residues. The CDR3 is CASSQAMESSYEQYF. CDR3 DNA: TGCGCCAGCAGCCAAGCTATGGAGAGCTCCTACGAGCAGTACTTC.

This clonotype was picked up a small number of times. CDR3 sequence reads: CASSLTSGSKGYEQYF. CDR3 in DNA: TGCGCCAGCAGCTTGACTAGCGGGAGTAAGGGTTACGAGCAGTACTTC. This chain uses TRBV5-1 with TRBJ2-7; 11 bases are shared with TRBD2. This CDR3 is 16 amino acids long. With 1 base clipped from V and 4 bases from J, the junction kept 7 bases outside the gene matches. Per germline, CDR1 SGHRS and CDR2 YFSETQ.

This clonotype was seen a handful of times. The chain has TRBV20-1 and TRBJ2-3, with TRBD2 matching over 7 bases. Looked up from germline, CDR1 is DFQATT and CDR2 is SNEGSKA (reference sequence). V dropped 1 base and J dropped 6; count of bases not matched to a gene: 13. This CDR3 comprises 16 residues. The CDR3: CSARVGLADFGDTQYF. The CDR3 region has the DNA TGCAGTGCTAGAGTCGGTCTAGCGGACTTCGGGGATACGCAGTATTTT.

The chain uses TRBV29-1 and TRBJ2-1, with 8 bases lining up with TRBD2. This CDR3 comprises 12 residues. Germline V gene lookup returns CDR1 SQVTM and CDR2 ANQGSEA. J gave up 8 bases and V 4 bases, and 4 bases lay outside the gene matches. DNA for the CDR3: TGCAGCGTTGTAGGTAGCGGGGATGAGCAGTTCTTC. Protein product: CSVVGSGDEQFF.

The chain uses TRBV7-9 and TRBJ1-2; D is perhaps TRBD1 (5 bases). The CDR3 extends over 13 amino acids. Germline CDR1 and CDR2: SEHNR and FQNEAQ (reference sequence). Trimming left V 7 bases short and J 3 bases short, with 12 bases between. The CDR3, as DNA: TGTGCCAGCATCCCTCCGGGGGACTATGGCTACACCTTC. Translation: CASIPPGDYGYTF.

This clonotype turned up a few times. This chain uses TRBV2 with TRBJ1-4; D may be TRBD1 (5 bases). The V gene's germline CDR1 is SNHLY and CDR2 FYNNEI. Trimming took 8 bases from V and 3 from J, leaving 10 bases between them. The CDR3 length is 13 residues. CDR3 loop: CASVTGPNEKLFF. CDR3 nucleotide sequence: TGTGCCAGCGTAACGGGACCTAATGAAAAACTGTTTTTT.

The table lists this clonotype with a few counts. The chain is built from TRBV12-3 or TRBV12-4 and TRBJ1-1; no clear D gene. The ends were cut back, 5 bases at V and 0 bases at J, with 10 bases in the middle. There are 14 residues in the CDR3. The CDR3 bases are TGTGCCAGCAGTCCTCAGGTCATGAACACTGAAGCTTTCTTT. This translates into CASSPQVMNTEAFF.

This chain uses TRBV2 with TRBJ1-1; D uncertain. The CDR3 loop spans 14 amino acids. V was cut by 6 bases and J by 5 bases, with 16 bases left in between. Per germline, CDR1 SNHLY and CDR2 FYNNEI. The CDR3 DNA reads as TGTGCCAGCAGGGCAGGTATCCCGAGGACTGAAGCTTTCTTT. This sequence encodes CASRAGIPRTEAFF.